The 14 T cell receptor beta chains presented below share a single source sample, sequenced in a study of cytomegalovirus exposure and HLA in healthy donors. Both 60 Vbeta primers and 13 Jbeta primers went into the PCR. TCRdb's copy holds only in-frame clones and misses some; the assay was immunoSEQ multiplex PCR. The repertoire holds some 160,000 clones, with roughly 80% as singletons. The sample comprised PBMCs. The source of these receptors is a woman aged 35 to 49 in good health and CMV-seronegative.

The rearrangement links TRBV2 to TRBJ1-5; a possible D gene is TRBD1 (6 bases). The germline CDR1 and CDR2 sequences are SNHLY and FYNNEI. The CDR3 runs to 16 residues. Trimming left V 6 bases short and J 3 bases short, with 18 bases between. The CDR3 DNA sequence: TGTGCCAGCAGCCTCGACTTGGACAGACCCAATCAGCCCCAGCATTTT. Translation gives CASSLDLDRPNQPQHF.

This rearrangement joins TRBV5-8 to TRBJ2-7, with no clear D. This CDR3 spans 16 amino acids. V was cut by 0 bases and J by 0 bases, with 13 bases left in between. Germline lookup yields CDR1 SGHTS and CDR2 YDEGEE. The CDR3 loop reads CASSLGRLRLSYEQYF. The DNA for the CDR3 is TGTGCCAGCAGCTTGGGGCGGCTCCGACTCTCCTACGAGCAGTACTTC.

The V gene is TRBV5-4, the J gene TRBJ2-1; D is ambiguous. The germline gives CDR1 SGHNT, CDR2 YYREEE (reference sequence). The CDR3 totals 16 residues. Trimming stripped 0 bases from V and 0 bases from J, with 10 bases between. In nucleotides, the CDR3 is TGTGCCAGCAGCTTGGCTAGTAGCCGCTCCTACAATGAGCAGTTCTTC. It codes for CASSLASSRSYNEQFF.

V is TRBV19 and J is TRBJ2-6; D may be TRBD1 (6 bases). Deletions cut 7 bases from V and 0 bases from J, with 16 bases between. This CDR3 is built from 17 residues. In germline, CDR1 is LNHDA, CDR2 SQIVND (reference sequence). The CDR3 is CASTDGQTRSGANVLTF. The CDR3 DNA reads as TGTGCCAGTACCGACGGACAGACCCGCTCTGGGGCCAACGTCCTGACTTTC.

The chain links TRBV27 to TRBJ2-3; 10 bases agree with TRBD2. The CDR3 runs to 15 residues. V was clipped by 2 bases and J by 3 bases; unmatched bases: 2. Per germline, CDR1 MNHEY and CDR2 SMNVEV (reference sequence). CDR3 residues: CASSLLAGETDTQYF. The DNA for the CDR3 is TGTGCCAGCAGTTTACTAGCGGGGGAGACAGATACGCAGTATTTT.

The chain joins TRBV7-2 to TRBJ1-4, with a weak D call TRBD1 (5 bases). V was pared by 2 bases and J by 7 bases, with 11 bases between. The CDR3 covers 14 residues. Looked up from germline, CDR1 is SGHTA and CDR2 is FQGNSA. The CDR3 here is CASSLLRVGEKLFF. The CDR3 nucleotides read TGTGCCAGCAGCTTACTCAGGGTCGGTGAAAAACTGTTTTTT.

The V gene is TRBV5-1, the J gene TRBJ2-1; 9 bases match TRBD2. The CDR3 consists of 15 residues. Germline V gene lookup returns CDR1 SGHRS and CDR2 YFSETQ. The J segment lost 4 bases and the V segment lost 0 bases, leaving 2 bases of the junction unmatched. CDR3 DNA sequence: TGCGCCAGCAGCTTGGTTAGCGGGGGATACAATGAGCAGTTCTTC. Its protein is CASSLVSGGYNEQFF.

V is TRBV29-1 and J is TRBJ1-6; D not certain. Trimming removed 1 base from V and 7 bases from J, with 26 bases in between. The CDR3 is 19 residues long. Germline V lookup: CDR1 SQVTM, CDR2 ANQGSEA. CDR3 residues: CSVEVSDCSPQCENSPLHF. The DNA of the CDR3 is TGCAGCGTTGAAGTTTCTGACTGCAGCCCTCAATGTGAAAATTCACCCCTCCACTTT.

This clone was counted once. The CDR3, as DNA: TGTGCCAGCAGCTTAGCGGGACTAGCGGGGGGAACAGATACGCAGTATTTT. Amino acids: CASSLAGLAGGTDTQYF. V and J are TRBV7-2 and TRBJ2-3; 15 bases map to TRBD2. The CDR3 extends over 17 amino acids. V lost 0 bases to trimming and J lost 3 bases; unmatched junction nucleotides: 1. CDR1 and CDR2 (germline): SGHTA, FQGNSA.

J is TRBJ2-7 and V is TRBV6-1, with 8 bases aligning to TRBD1. Germline CDR1 MNHNS, CDR2 SASEGT. This CDR3 has 13 amino acids. Trimming removed 5 bases from V and 5 bases from J; junction bases left unmatched: 5. CDR3 DNA sequence: TGTGCCAGCAGTTCGGGACAGGCTAACGAGCAGTACTTC. Residues: CASSSGQANEQYF.

V gene TRBV2 combines with J gene TRBJ2-5, with TRBD2 matching 8 bases. Trimming removed 4 bases from V and 5 bases from J; junction bases left unmatched: 0. The CDR3 is 12 residues long. Germline-derived CDR1 and CDR2 are SNHLY and FYNNEI. The CDR3 loop reads CASSGGRETQYF. As DNA, the CDR3 is TGTGCCAGCAGTGGCGGGAGGGAGACCCAGTACTTC.

V gene TRBV6-1 combines with J gene TRBJ1-2, with TRBD1 as a possible D gene (6 bases). The CDR3 spans 12 residues. V lost 10 bases and J 0 bases, leaving 9 bases between the germline ends. Germline-derived CDR1 and CDR2 are MNHNS and SASEGT. The CDR3 DNA sequence: TGTGCCATAGGACAGACTAACTATGGCTACACCTTC. It yields the protein CAIGQTNYGYTF.

The chain is built from TRBV28 and TRBJ1-6, with 7 bases aligning to TRBD1. V lost 2 bases and J lost 1; bases outside the gene matches: 2. The CDR3 runs to 16 residues. From germline, CDR1 is MDHEN and CDR2 SYDVKM. The chain's CDR3 is CASSLDRASYNSPLHF. Here the CDR3 DNA reads TGTGCCAGCAGTTTAGACAGGGCGTCCTATAATTCACCCCTCCACTTT. The full variable domain, in which reference TRBV28 and TRBJ1-6 provide the parts outside the CDR3, is DVKVTQSSRYLVKRTGEKVFLECVQDMDHENMFWYRQDPGLGLRLIYFSYDVKMKEKGDIPEGYSVSREKKERFSLILESASTNQTSMYLCASSLDRASYNSPLHFGNGTRLTVT.

This clone showed up just once. This sequence joins TRBV4-1 and TRBJ1-6, with D uncertain. The germline gives CDR1 MGHRA, CDR2 YSYEKL. Trimming took off 4 bases at V and 4 bases at J, with 17 bases between the two ends. This CDR3 has 17 amino acids. The CDR3, as DNA: TGCGCCAGCAGCCCTCCGGTTGCGGCCTCATATAATTCACCCCTCCACTTT. Residues: CASSPPVAASYNSPLHF.